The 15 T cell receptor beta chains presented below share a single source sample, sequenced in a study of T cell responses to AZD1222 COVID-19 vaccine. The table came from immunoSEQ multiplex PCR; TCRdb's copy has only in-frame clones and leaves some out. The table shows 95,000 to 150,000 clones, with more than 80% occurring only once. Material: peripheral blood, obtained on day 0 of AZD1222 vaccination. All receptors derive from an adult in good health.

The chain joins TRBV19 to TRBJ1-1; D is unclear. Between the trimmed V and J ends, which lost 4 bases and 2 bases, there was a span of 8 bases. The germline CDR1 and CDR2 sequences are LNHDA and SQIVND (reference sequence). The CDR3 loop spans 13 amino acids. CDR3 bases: TGTGCCAGTAGTACAACGACCAACACTGAAGCTTTCTTT. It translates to CASSTTTNTEAFF.

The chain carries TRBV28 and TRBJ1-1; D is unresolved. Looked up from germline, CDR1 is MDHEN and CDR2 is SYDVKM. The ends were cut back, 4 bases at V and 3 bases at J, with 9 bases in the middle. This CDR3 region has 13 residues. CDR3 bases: TGTGCCAGCAGTTCCCCCCCAGACACTGAAGCTTTCTTT. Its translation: CASSSPPDTEAFF.

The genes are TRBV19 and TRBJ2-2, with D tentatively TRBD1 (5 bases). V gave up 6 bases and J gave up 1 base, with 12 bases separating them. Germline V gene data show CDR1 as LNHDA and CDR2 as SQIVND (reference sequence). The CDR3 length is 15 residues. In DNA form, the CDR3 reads TGTGCCAGTAGGGGGCTCCTCCTGAACACCGGGGAGCTGTTTTTT. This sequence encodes CASRGLLLNTGELFF.

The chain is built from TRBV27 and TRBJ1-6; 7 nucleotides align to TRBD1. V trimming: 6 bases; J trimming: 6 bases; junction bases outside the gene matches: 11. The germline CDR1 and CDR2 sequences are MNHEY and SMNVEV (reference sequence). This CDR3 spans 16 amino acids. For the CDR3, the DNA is TGTGCCAGCAGCCCATTTCGACAGGGCGGTAATTCACCCCTCCACTTT. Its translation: CASSPFRQGGNSPLHF.

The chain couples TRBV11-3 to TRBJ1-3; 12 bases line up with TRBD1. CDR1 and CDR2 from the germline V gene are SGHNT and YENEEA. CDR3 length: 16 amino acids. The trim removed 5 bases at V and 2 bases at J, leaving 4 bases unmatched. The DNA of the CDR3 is TGTGCCAGCAGCATGGGACAGGGGGCAGCTGGAAACACCATATATTTT. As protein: CASSMGQGAAGNTIYF.

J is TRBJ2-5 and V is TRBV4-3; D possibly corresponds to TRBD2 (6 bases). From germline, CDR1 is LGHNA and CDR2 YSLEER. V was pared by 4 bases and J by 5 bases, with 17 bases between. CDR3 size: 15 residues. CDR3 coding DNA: TGCGCCAGCAGCCGTATTTGGGACTCCTTGGAGACCCAGTACTTC. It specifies CASSRIWDSLETQYF.

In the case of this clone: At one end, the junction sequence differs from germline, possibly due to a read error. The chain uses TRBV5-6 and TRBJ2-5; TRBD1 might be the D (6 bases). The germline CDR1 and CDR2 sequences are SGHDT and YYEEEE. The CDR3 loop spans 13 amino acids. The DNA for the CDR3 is TGTGCCAGCACCTTGGGGGCCCGGGAGACCCAGTACTTC. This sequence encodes CASTLGARETQYF.

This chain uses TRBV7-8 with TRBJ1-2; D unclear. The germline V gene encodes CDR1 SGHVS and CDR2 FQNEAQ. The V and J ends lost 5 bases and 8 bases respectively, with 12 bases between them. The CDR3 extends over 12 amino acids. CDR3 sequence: CASSPPSGGYTF. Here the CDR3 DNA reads TGTGCCAGCAGCCCACCCTCCGGGGGCTACACCTTC.

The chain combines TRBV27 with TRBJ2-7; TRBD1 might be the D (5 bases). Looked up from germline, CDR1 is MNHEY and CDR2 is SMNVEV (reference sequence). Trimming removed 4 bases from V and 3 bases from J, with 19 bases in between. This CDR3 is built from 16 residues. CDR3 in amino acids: CASSSRRGAGLYEQYF. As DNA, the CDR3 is TGTGCCAGCAGTTCCCGCCGTGGGGCTGGCCTCTACGAGCAGTACTTC.

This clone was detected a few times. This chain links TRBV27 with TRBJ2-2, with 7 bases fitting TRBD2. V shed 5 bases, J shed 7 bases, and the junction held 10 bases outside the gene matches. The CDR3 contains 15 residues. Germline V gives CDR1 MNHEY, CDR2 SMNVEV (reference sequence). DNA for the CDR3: TGTGCCAGCAGTGCGGAGACTAGCATGGGCGGGGAGCTGTTTTTT. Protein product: CASSAETSMGGELFF.

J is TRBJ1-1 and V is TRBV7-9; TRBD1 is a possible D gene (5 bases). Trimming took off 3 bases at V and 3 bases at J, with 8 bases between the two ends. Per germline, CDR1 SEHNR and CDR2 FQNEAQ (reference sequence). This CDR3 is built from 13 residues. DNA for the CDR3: TGTGCCAGCAGCTTGCGACAGCACACTGAAGCTTTCTTT. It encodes CASSLRQHTEAFF.

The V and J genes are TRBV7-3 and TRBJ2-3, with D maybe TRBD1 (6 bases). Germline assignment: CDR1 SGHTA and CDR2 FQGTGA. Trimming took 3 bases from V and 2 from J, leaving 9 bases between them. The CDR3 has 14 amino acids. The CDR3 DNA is TGTGCCAGCAGCTTCAGGGGAACCACAGATACGCAGTATTTT. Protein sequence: CASSFRGTTDTQYF. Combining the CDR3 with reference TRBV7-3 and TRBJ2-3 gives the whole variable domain GAGVSQTPSNKVTEKGKYVELRCDPISGHTALYWYRQSLGQGPEFLIYFQGTGAADDSGLPNDRFFAVRPEGSVSTLKIQRTERGDSAVYLCASSFRGTTDTQYFGPGTRLTVL.

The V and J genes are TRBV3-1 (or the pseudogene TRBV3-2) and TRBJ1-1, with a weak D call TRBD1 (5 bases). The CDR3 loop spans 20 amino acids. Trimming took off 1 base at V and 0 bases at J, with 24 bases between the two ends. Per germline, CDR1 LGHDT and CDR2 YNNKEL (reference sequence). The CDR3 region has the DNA TGTGCCAGCAGCCAAGGTCAAATGGGGCCCAGTCTCTCTTTGAACACTGAAGCTTTCTTT. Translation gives CASSQGQMGPSLSLNTEAFF.

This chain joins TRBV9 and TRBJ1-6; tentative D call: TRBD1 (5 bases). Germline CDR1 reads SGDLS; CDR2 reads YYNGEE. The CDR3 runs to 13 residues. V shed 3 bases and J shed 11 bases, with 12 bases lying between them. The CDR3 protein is CASSGGPGTPLHF. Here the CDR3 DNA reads TGTGCCAGCAGCGGAGGACCAGGGACACCCCTCCACTTT.

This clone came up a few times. In nucleotides, the CDR3 is TGTGCCAGCAGCTACTCTGGAAACACCATATATTTT. Its translation: CASSYSGNTIYF. The chain couples TRBV11-3 to TRBJ1-3; D remains ambiguous. The CDR3 loop spans 12 amino acids. Trimming removed 4 bases at V and 0 bases at J, with 1 base between. The V gene's germline CDR1 is SGHNT and CDR2 YENEEA.